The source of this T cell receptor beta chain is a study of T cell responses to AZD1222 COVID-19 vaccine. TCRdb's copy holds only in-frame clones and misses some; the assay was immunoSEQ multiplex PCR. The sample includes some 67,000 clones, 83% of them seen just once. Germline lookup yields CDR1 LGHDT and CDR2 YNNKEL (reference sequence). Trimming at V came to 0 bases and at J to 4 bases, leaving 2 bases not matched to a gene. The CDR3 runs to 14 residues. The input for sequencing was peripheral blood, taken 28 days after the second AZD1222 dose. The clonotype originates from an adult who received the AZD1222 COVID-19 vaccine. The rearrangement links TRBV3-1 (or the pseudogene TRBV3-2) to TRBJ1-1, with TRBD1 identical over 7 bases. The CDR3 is CASSQDQGGTEAFF. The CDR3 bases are TGTGCCAGCAGCCAAGATCAGGGGGGCACTGAAGCTTTCTTT.